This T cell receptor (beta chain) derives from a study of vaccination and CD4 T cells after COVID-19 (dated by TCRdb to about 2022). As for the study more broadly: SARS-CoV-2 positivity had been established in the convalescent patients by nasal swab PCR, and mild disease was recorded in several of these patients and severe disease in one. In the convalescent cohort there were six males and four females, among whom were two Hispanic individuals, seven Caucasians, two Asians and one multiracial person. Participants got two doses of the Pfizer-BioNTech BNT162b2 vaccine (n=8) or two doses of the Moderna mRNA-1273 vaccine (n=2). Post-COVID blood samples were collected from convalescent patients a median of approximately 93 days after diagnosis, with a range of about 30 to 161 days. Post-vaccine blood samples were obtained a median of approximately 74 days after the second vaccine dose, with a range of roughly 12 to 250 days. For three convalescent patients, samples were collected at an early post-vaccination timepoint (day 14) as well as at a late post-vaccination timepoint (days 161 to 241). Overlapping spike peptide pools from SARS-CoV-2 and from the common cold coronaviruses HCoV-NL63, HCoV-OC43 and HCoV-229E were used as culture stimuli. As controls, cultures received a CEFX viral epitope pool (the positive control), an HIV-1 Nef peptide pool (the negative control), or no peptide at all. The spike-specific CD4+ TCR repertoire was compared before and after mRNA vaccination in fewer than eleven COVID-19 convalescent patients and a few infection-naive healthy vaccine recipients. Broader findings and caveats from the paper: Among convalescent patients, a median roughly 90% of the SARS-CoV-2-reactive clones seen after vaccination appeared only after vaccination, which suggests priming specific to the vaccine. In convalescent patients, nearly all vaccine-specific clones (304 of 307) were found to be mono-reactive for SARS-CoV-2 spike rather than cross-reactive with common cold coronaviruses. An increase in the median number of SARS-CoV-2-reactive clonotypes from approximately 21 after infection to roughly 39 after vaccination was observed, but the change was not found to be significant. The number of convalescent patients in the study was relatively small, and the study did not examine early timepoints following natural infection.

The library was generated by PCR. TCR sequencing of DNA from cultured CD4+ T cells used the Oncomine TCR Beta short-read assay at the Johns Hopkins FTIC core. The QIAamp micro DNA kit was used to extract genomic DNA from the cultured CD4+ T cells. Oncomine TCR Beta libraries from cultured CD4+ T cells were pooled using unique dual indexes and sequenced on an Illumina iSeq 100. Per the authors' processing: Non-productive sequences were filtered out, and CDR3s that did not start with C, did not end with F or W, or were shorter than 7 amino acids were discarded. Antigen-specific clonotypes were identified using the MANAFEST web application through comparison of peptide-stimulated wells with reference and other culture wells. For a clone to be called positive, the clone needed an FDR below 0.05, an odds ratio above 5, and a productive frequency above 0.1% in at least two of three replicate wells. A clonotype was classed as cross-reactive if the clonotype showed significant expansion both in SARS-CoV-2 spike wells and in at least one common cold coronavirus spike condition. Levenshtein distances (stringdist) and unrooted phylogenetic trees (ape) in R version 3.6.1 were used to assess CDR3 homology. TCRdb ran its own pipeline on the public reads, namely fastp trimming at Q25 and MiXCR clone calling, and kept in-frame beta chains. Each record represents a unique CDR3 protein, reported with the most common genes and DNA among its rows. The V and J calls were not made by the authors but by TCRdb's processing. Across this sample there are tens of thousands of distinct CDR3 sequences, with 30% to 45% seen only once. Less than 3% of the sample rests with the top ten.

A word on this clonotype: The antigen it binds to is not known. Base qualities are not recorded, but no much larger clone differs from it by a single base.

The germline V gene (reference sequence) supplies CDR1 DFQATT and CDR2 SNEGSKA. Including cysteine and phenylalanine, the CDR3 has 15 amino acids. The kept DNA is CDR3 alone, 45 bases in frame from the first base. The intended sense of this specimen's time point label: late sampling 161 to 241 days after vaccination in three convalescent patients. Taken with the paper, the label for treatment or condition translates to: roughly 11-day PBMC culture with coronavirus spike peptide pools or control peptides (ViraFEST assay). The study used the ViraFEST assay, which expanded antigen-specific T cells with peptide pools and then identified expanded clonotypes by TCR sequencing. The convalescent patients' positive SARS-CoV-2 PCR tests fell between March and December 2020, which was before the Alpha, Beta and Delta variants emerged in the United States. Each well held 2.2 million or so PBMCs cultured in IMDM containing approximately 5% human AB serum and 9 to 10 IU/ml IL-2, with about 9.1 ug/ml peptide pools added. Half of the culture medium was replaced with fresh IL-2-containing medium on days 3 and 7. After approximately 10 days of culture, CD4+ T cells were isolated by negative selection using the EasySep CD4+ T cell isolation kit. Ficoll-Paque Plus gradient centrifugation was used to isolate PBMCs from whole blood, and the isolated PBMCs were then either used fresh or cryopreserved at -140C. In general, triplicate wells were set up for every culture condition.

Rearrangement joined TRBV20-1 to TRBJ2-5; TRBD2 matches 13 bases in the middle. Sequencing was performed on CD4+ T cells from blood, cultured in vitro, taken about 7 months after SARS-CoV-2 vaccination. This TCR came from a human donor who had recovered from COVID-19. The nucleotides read TGCGGCGTTACTAGCGGGAGGGAAATCCAAGAGACCCAGTACTTC. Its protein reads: CGVTSGREIQETQYF.